These 30 T cell receptor beta chains were all obtained from the same sample, sequenced in a study of shared clonotypes between healthy human individuals. TCRdb's table, derived via immunoSEQ multiplex PCR, lists solely in-frame clones and lacks some. There are hundreds of thousands of clones in the sample; around 77% occur only once, and around 13% lies in the top ten. What was sequenced was PBMCs. The receptors shown here come from a woman in her forties in good health. Some clones in this sample may be carry-over from other donors' samples.

The V call is TRBV19, the J call TRBJ1-1; D not certain. The CDR3 contains 15 residues. The V end was cut by 4 bases, the J end by 1 base, with 13 bases between. Germline lookup yields CDR1 LNHDA and CDR2 SQIVND (reference sequence). The CDR3 nucleotides are TGTGCCAGTAGTAAACGGGCAGGAGAGAACACTGAAGCTTTCTTT. Its translation: CASSKRAGENTEAFF.

The rearrangement uses TRBV15 and TRBJ2-1, with 10 nucleotides matching TRBD1. J lost 2 bases, V lost 9 bases, and 7 bases had no gene match. The CDR3 contains 15 residues. Germline CDR1 LNHNV, CDR2 YYDKDF (reference sequence). CDR3 in amino acids: CATSTGGDAYNEQFF. CDR3 nucleotide sequence: TGTGCCACTTCGACAGGGGGCGATGCCTACAATGAGCAGTTCTTC.

V usage is TRBV25-1 and J usage is TRBJ2-5, with 7 bases that match TRBD2. CDR1 is MGHDK and CDR2 is SYGVNS in the germline V gene. The CDR3 covers 13 residues. Losses at the gene ends were 8 bases for V and 5 bases for J; bases not matched to a gene: 8. The CDR3 loop reads CASRGVNMETQYF. In DNA form, the CDR3 reads TGTGCCAGCCGGGGGGTTAATATGGAGACCCAGTACTTC. Variable domain in full (rest from reference TRBV25-1 and TRBJ2-5): EADIYQTPRYLVIGTGKKITLECSQTMGHDKMYWYQQDPGMELHLIHYSYGVNSTEKGDLSSESTVSRIRTEHFPLTLESARPSHTSQYLCASRGVNMETQYFGPGTRLLVL.

This clone was seen many times. Other DNA sequences from this sample encode an identical CDR3 as well. J is TRBJ1-5 and V is TRBV10-3, with D unresolved. Germline V CDR1 and CDR2: ENHRY, SYGVKD. The CDR3 sequence is 13 residues long. V was cut by 6 bases and J by 7 bases, with 13 bases left in between. As DNA, the CDR3 is TGTGCCATCAGCCGGGGTTTGGGGCAGCCCCAGCATTTT. Its protein is CAISRGLGQPQHF.

The chain employs TRBV5-1 and TRBJ1-5, with D possibly TRBD1 on 5 matching bases. Germline lookup yields CDR1 SGHRS and CDR2 YFSETQ. V lost 1 base and J lost 1, with 9 bases in between. The CDR3 consists of 15 residues. The CDR3 bases are TGCGCCAGCAGCTTGTCTGGGGACAGCAATCAGCCCCAGCATTTT. The encoded protein is CASSLSGDSNQPQHF.

This chain connects TRBV5-1 to TRBJ2-1; 9 nucleotides match TRBD2. V trimming: 0 bases; J trimming: 4 bases; junction bases outside the gene matches: 5. Looked up from germline, CDR1 is SGHRS and CDR2 is YFSETQ. There are 16 residues in the CDR3. The CDR3 DNA reads as TGCGCCAGCAGCTTGGTTCTAGCGGGGATATACAATGAGCAGTTCTTC. This gives the protein CASSLVLAGIYNEQFF.

There are many counts of this clone. Other DNA variants within this sample encode the same CDR3. V gene TRBV30 combines with J gene TRBJ2-2, with D possibly matching TRBD2 (6 bases). This CDR3 has 15 amino acids. The germline V and J ends were trimmed by 3 bases and 7 bases, with 18 bases remaining between them. CDR1 is GTSNPN, CDR2 SVGIG, per germline (reference sequence). CDR3 in amino acids: CAWSPSRGDIGELFF. CDR3 nucleotides: TGTGCCTGGAGCCCCTCCCGCGGGGATATCGGGGAGCTGTTTTTT.

The rearrangement uses TRBV6-5 and TRBJ1-2, with a weak D call TRBD1 (6 bases). The CDR3 runs to 14 residues. Germline values: CDR1 MNHEY, CDR2 SVGAGI. Trimming cost V 7 bases and J 13 bases, with 25 bases left between them. The CDR3 protein is CASTSGTPAIILTF. Here the CDR3 DNA reads TGTGCCAGCACCTCCGGGACACCCGCTATAATTCTCACCTTC.

In this sample, this clone turned up many times. The chain recombines TRBV9 with TRBJ2-5; tentatively, D is TRBD1 (5 bases). CDR3 size: 16 residues. Between the trimmed V and J ends, which lost 4 bases and 1 base, there was a span of 17 bases. CDR1 and CDR2 (germline): SGDLS, YYNGEE. The CDR3 nucleotides read TGTGCCAGCAGCCGTGGGGCCCTTTCAGGCCAAGAGACCCAGTACTTC. This codes for CASSRGALSGQETQYF.

The rearrangement joins TRBV27 to TRBJ2-1, with 9 bases fitting TRBD2. Looked up from germline, CDR1 is MNHEY and CDR2 is SMNVEV (reference sequence). Trimming took 2 bases from V and 6 from J; bases not matched to a gene: 2. There are 14 residues in the CDR3. The CDR3 loop reads CASSLRGRVNEQFF. CDR3 DNA: TGTGCCAGCAGTTTACGCGGGAGGGTCAATGAGCAGTTCTTC.

V usage is TRBV28 and J usage is TRBJ1-5, with TRBD1 matching over 8 bases. Losses at the gene ends were 4 bases for V and 3 bases for J; bases not matched to a gene: 5. Germline values: CDR1 MDHEN, CDR2 SYDVKM. This CDR3 has 15 residues. CDR3 nucleotide sequence: TGTGCCAGCAGTTCCAAGACAGGGGTCAATCAGCCCCAGCATTTT. This gives the protein CASSSKTGVNQPQHF.

The V gene is TRBV6-1, the J gene TRBJ1-1; D ambiguous. The CDR3 is 13 residues long. Trimming took off 2 bases at V and 13 bases at J, with 17 bases between the two ends. Germline V gene lookup returns CDR1 MNHNS and CDR2 SASEGT. CDR3 sequence: CASSESGSLEGFF. CDR3 sequence (DNA): TGTGCCAGCAGTGAATCGGGGTCCTTGGAGGGTTTCTTT.

This clone was detected once. V gene TRBV30 combines with J gene TRBJ2-1, with TRBD1 matching over 7 bases. CDR3 length: 15 amino acids. Germline V CDR1 and CDR2: GTSNPN, SVGIG (reference sequence). Trimming removed 3 bases from V and 0 bases from J; junction bases left unmatched: 5. Here the CDR3 reads CAWSPGTVSYNEQFF. CDR3 sequence (DNA): TGTGCCTGGAGCCCTGGGACAGTCTCCTACAATGAGCAGTTCTTC.

Worth noting for this clone: A single base is all that separates this from a far larger clone, so a read error is likely. This rearrangement joins TRBV30 to TRBJ2-7, with a weak D call TRBD2 (6 bases). The CDR3 is 12 amino acids. The V gene lost 5 bases and the J gene lost 3 bases, with 11 bases spanning the gap. The V gene's germline CDR1 is GTSNPN and CDR2 SVGIG (reference sequence). The CDR3 coding sequence is TGTGCCTGGGACTACGGGGGCTACGAGCAGTACTTC. The encoded protein is CAWDYGGYEQYF.

CDR3 bases: TGTGCCTGGAGTTTGGACGCACGAACCTACGAGCAGTACTTC. Its translation: CAWSLDARTYEQYF. The chain recombines TRBV30 with TRBJ2-5; D gene unclear. The DNA end is a closer match to TRBJ2-7, so the J assignment may be wrong. Germline CDR1 and CDR2: GTSNPN and SVGIG (reference sequence). The CDR3 covers 14 residues.

This clone has just a few counts. The J gene is TRBJ2-6, the V gene TRBV7-9; TRBD2 matches 12 bases. The CDR3 has 18 residues. CDR1 and CDR2 from the germline V gene are SEHNR and FQNEAQ (reference sequence). The V segment lost 5 bases and the J segment 2 bases; nucleotides outside the gene matches: 7. The CDR3 sequence: CASSPRLAGVAGANVLTF. The DNA for the CDR3 is TGTGCCAGCAGCCCGCGACTAGCGGGAGTAGCTGGGGCCAACGTCCTGACTTTC.

The chain recombines TRBV4-3 with TRBJ2-7; 10 nucleotides align to TRBD1. The CDR3 consists of 15 residues. Germline assignment: CDR1 LGHNA and CDR2 YSLEER. J lost 5 bases, V lost 4 bases, and 8 bases had no gene match. In nucleotides, the CDR3 is TGCGCCAGCAGCCGAACCCGGGACAGGGGCCACGAGCAGTACTTC. The encoded protein is CASSRTRDRGHEQYF.

This clone was seen a few times. This chain uses TRBV28 with TRBJ1-5; D is possibly TRBD1 (6 bases). The CDR3 length is 15 residues. CDR1 and CDR2 (germline): MDHEN, SYDVKM. V was clipped by 11 bases and J by 4 bases, with 21 bases between them. CDR3 sequence (DNA): TGTGCCTCCTGGGGAGTCGGGACACCTAATCAGCCCCAGCATTTT. This translates into CASWGVGTPNQPQHF.

A note on this clone: Other DNA sequences in the same sample also yield this CDR3. This chain joins TRBV5-1 and TRBJ1-1; the D gene is possibly TRBD1 (6 bases). The CDR3 has 14 residues. Trimming removed 0 bases at V and 4 bases at J, with 10 bases between. Germline-derived CDR1 and CDR2 are SGHRS and YFSETQ. The CDR3 DNA follows: TGCGCCAGCAGCTTGGTTGGGGGCACCACTGAAGCTTTCTTT. The encoded protein is CASSLVGGTTEAFF.

V gene TRBV9 combines with J gene TRBJ2-7; TRBD1 matches at 7 bases. V was clipped by 4 bases and J by 6 bases; unmatched bases: 7. Germline assignment: CDR1 SGDLS and CDR2 YYNGEE. CDR3 size: 13 residues. The CDR3, as DNA: TGTGCCAGCAGCCCAGCCCACAGGGGCGAGCAGTACTTC. This codes for CASSPAHRGEQYF.

This chain uses TRBV20-1 with TRBJ2-3, with D possibly called TRBD1 or TRBD2 (5 bases each). The V end lost 5 bases, the J end lost 6 bases, and 9 bases lay between the germline ends. The CDR3 loop spans 11 amino acids. Germline lookup yields CDR1 DFQATT and CDR2 SNEGSKA (reference sequence). The CDR3 sequence: CSAPEGDTQYF. DNA for the CDR3: TGCAGTGCTCCAGAGGGGGATACGCAGTATTTT.

The gene calls are TRBV18 and TRBJ1-5; 10 positions match TRBD1. The V and J ends lost 2 bases and 0 bases, in that order; junction bases with no gene match: 4. Germline CDR1 and CDR2: KGHSH and LQKENI. CDR3 size: 17 residues. The CDR3 protein is CASSPRGQGPSNQPQHF. The DNA of the CDR3 is TGTGCCAGCTCACCAAGGGGACAGGGGCCTAGCAATCAGCCCCAGCATTTT.

This clone was detected many times. The V and J genes are TRBV19 and TRBJ2-3; tentatively, D is TRBD1 (6 bases). The ends were cut back, 5 bases at V and 3 bases at J, with 18 bases in the middle. This CDR3 is 16 amino acids long. Germline assignment: CDR1 LNHDA and CDR2 SQIVND (reference sequence). CDR3 DNA: TGTGCCAGTAGTCCCCGGAGCAGGGGCGGAACAGATACGCAGTATTTT. Amino acids: CASSPRSRGGTDTQYF.

The V and J genes are TRBV5-1 and TRBJ2-6, with D perhaps TRBD2 (6 bases). Looked up from germline, CDR1 is SGHRS and CDR2 is YFSETQ. This CDR3 has 16 amino acids. V dropped 0 bases and J dropped 2 bases, with 9 bases sitting between them. Here the CDR3 DNA reads TGCGCCAGCAGCTTGGAAGGCGGGACTGGGGCCAACGTCCTGACTTTC. This codes for CASSLEGGTGANVLTF.

V usage is TRBV28 and J usage is TRBJ2-1; TRBD2 matches 10 bases. Germline V lookup: CDR1 MDHEN, CDR2 SYDVKM. V lost 4 bases to trimming and J lost 8 bases; unmatched junction nucleotides: 14. This CDR3 region has 17 residues. As DNA, the CDR3 is TGTGCCAGCAGTTCAACAATCCTAGCGGGAGTCAGGTATGAGCAGTTCTTC. As protein: CASSSTILAGVRYEQFF.

This clone was seen a handful of times. This sequence joins TRBV5-5 and TRBJ2-2; 14 nucleotides align to TRBD2. The CDR3 covers 16 residues. Germline values: CDR1 SGHKS, CDR2 YYEKEE (reference sequence). Trimming at V came to 3 bases and at J to 5 bases, leaving 3 bases not matched to a gene. DNA of the CDR3: TGTGCCAGCAGCTGGGGACTAGCGGGAGCAACCGGGGAGCTGTTTTTT. Its translation is CASSWGLAGATGELFF. The full variable domain, with the rest looked up from reference TRBV5-5 and TRBJ2-2, is DAGVTQSPTHLIKTRGQQVTLRCSPISGHKSVSWYQQVLGQGPQFIFQYYEKEERGRGNFPDRFSARQFPNYSSELNVNALLLGDSALYLCASSWGLAGATGELFFGEGSRLTVL.

In this sample, this clone turned up a few times. A read error is the likely source, as a far larger clone sits one nucleotide away. The same CDR3 arises from other DNA sequences in this sample as well. The chain couples TRBV30 to TRBJ2-5; tentative D call: TRBD2 (6 bases). Per the germline V gene, CDR1 is GTSNPN and CDR2 is SVGIG (reference sequence). V was shortened by 2 bases and J by 5 bases, with 18 bases between the two germline ends. The length of the CDR3 is 15 residues. The CDR3 sequence: CAWSPGRGLQETQYF. The CDR3 nucleotides read TGTGCCTGGAGTCCCGGGCGGGGATTGCAGGAGACCCAGTACTTC.

The chain recombines TRBV7-9 with TRBJ2-7; 9 bases are shared with TRBD2. V shed 3 bases, J shed 5 bases, and the junction held 5 bases outside the gene matches. The CDR3 spans 14 residues. Germline assignment: CDR1 SEHNR and CDR2 FQNEAQ (reference sequence). The CDR3 coding sequence is TGTGCCAGCAGCTTCGGCGGGAGGGGGAACGAGCAGTACTTC. Translation gives CASSFGGRGNEQYF. Filled out from reference TRBV7-9 and TRBJ2-7, the complete variable domain reads DTGVSQNPRHKITKRGQNVTFRCDPISEHNRLYWYRQTLGQGPEFLTYFQNEAQLEKSRLLSDRFSAERPKGSFSTLEIQRTEQGDSAMYLCASSFGGRGNEQYFGPGTRLTVT.

This clone has only a few counts. The chain recombines TRBV30 with TRBJ2-7, with D uncertain. Germline values: CDR1 GTSNPN, CDR2 SVGIG (reference sequence). The CDR3 loop spans 11 amino acids. V was clipped by 6 bases and J by 3 bases, with 9 bases between them. The CDR3 spells CACWGFYEQYF. The DNA for the CDR3 is TGTGCCTGCTGGGGATTCTACGAGCAGTACTTC.

Details on this clone: A far larger clone is only one base removed, so a read error is likely. The J gene is TRBJ1-2, the V gene TRBV4-1; weak D call: TRBD1 (5 bases). With 1 base removed from V and 4 bases from J, the gap between germline ends came to 10 bases. The CDR3 extends over 14 amino acids. The germline V gene encodes CDR1 MGHRA and CDR2 YSYEKL. For the CDR3, the DNA is TGCGCCAGCAGCCAAGGCAGGGTGGGCTATGGCTACACCTTC. It specifies CASSQGRVGYGYTF.